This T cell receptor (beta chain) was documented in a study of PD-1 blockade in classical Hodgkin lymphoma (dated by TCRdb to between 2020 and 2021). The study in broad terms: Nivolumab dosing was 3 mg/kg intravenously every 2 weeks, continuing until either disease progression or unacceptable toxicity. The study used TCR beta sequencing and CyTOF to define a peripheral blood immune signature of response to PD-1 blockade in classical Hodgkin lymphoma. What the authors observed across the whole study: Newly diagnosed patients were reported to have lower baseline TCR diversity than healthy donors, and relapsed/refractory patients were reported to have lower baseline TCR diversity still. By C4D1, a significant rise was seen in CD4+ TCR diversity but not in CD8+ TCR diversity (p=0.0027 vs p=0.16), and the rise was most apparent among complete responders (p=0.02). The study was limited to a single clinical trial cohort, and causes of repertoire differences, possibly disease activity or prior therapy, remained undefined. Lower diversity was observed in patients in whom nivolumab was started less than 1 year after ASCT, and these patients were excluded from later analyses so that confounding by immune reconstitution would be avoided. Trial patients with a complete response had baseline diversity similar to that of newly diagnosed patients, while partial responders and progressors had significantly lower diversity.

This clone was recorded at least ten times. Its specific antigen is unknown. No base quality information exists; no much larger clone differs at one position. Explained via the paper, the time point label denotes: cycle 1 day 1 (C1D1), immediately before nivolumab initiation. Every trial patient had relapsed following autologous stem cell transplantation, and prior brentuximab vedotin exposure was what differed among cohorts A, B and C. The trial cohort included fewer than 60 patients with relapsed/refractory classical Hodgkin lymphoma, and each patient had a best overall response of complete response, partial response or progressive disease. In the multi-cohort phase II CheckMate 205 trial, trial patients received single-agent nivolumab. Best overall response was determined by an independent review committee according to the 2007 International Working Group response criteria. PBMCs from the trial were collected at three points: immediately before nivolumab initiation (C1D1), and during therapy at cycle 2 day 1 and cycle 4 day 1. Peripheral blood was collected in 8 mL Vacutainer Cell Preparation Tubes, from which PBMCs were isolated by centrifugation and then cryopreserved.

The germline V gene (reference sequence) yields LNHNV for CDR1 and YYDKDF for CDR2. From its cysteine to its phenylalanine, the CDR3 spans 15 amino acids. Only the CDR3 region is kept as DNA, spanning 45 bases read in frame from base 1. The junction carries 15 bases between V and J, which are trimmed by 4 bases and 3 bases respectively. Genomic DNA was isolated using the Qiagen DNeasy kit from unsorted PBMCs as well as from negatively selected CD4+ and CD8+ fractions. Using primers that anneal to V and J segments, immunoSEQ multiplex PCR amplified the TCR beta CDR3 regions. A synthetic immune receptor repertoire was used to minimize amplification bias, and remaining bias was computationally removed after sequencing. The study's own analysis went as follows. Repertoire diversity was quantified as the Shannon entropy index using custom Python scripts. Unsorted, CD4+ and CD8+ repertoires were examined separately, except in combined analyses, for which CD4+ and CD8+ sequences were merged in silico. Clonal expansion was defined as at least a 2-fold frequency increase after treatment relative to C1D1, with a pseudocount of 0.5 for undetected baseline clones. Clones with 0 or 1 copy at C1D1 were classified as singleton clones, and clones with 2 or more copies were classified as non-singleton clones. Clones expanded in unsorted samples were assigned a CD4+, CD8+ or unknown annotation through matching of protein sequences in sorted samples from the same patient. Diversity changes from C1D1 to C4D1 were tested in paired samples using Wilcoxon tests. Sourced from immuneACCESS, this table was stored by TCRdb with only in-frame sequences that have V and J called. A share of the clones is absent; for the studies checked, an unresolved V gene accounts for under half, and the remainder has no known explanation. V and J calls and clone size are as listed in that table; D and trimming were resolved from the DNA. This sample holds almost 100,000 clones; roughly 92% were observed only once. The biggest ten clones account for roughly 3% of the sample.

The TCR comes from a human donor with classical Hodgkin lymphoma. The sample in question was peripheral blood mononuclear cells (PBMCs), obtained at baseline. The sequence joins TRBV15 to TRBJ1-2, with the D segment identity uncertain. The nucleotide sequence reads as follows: TGTGCCACCAGCAAAAATCCGACGGGTTACTATGGCTACACCTTC. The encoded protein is CATSKNPTGYYGYTF.